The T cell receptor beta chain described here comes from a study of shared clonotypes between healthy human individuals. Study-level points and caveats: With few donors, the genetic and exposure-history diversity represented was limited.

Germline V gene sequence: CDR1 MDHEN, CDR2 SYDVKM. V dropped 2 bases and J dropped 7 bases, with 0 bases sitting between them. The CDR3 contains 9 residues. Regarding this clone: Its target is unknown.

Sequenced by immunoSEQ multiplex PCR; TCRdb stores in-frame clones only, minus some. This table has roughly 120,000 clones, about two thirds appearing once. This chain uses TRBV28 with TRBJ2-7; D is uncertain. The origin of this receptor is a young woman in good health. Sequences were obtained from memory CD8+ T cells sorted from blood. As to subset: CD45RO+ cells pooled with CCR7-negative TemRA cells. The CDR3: CASSLEQYF. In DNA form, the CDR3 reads TGTGCCAGCAGTTTAGAGCAGTACTTC. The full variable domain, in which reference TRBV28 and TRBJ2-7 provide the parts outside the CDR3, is DVKVTQSSRYLVKRTGEKVFLECVQDMDHENMFWYRQDPGLGLRLIYFSYDVKMKEKGDIPEGYSVSREKKERFSLILESASTNQTSMYLCASSLEQYFGPGTRLTVT.